Listed below are T cell receptor beta chains from one sample, sequenced in a study of response to subunit inactivated influenza vaccine. TCRdb ran MiXCR on the RT-PCR reads and lists one entry per CDR3 protein. The sample has about 570,000 distinct CDR3 sequences; roughly 10% are singletons. The same data also contributed to another study, on T cells expressing NK-cell markers.

The sequencing used PBMCs from blood, collected on the day of vaccination. These receptors originate from a man over 45 who received an inactivated influenza vaccine. Both conserved end residues are trimmed from each CDR3.

>TRBJ2-5|TRBV12-3/TRBV12-4
ASSFTGSGGETQY
>TRBJ2-7|TRBV7-8
ASSSRVSYEQY
>TRBJ2-7|TRBV12-3/TRBV12-4
ASSHTTETYEQY
>TRBJ2-2|TRBV2
ASSVQQGSDTGELF
>TRBJ1-1|TRBV20-1
SARDGRNTEAF
>TRBJ1-2|TRBV2
ASRGQPRGYGYT
>TRBJ2-7|TRBV9
ASSPLLAGDGEQY
>TRBJ2-3|TRBV11-2
ASSYGTRAQY
>TRBJ1-4|TRBV20-1
SAKSHAGTGHNEKLF
>TRBJ1-3|TRBV6-1
ASSDRGAGNTIY
>TRBJ1-2|TRBV7-9
ASSQGWGANGYT
>TRBJ2-2|TRBV29-1
SALTGRNTGELF
>TRBJ2-7|TRBV7-6
ASSFPPSSYEQY
>TRBJ2-1|TRBV5-1
ASSSSRSVYNEQF
>TRBJ2-7|TRBV3-1
ASSPTLSQIYEQY
>TRBJ2-7|TRBV20-1
SAGRQGTLYEQY
>TRBJ2-1|TRBV7-3
ASKKTLRSNEQF
>TRBJ2-1|TRBV20-1
SASDLAGGPNEQF
>TRBJ1-2|TRBV2
ASSDEGGVYGYT
>TRBJ2-5|TRBV5-8
ASSLARTGARETQY
>TRBJ2-4|TRBV21-1
ASSKEGAKNIQY
>TRBJ1-2|TRBV11-2
ASSPANRASGGYT
>TRBJ1-6|TRBV11-2
ASSLDPAIPLH
>TRBJ2-2|TRBV20-1
SARPGEGTGELF
>TRBJ2-1|TRBV2
ASSERWLTKQF
>TRBJ2-1|TRBV20-1
SASPTPGTSGFYEQF